Shown below are 22 T cell receptor beta chains from a single sample sequenced in a study of control samples from healthy donors and cancer patients. The assay was immunoSEQ multiplex PCR, and TCRdb's table has in-frame clones only and misses some. Here the sample spans 100,000 to 110,000 clones, about 90% being singletons. What was sequenced was blood. These receptors were collected from a woman in her 50s in good health.

The rearrangement uses TRBV7-2 and TRBJ2-5; the D is unclear. V was clipped by 1 base and J by 0 bases, with 9 bases between them. CDR3 size: 15 residues. Per the germline V gene, CDR1 is SGHTA and CDR2 is FQGNSA. The chain's CDR3 is CASSLVGFNQETQYF. The CDR3 region has the DNA TGTGCCAGCAGCTTAGTCGGGTTCAACCAAGAGACCCAGTACTTC.

CDR3 sequence reads: CSARVRVSYTF. DNA of the CDR3: TGCAGTGCTAGGGTTCGGGTCAGCTACACCTTC. The V and J genes are TRBV20-1 and TRBJ1-2, with D unclear. Trimming took off 3 bases at V and 9 bases at J, with 11 bases between the two ends. Germline CDR1 is DFQATT and CDR2 is SNEGSKA (reference sequence). The CDR3 totals 11 residues.

The gene calls are TRBV27 and TRBJ2-3, with TRBD2 matching 10 bases. Germline V lookup: CDR1 MNHEY, CDR2 SMNVEV (reference sequence). Trimming cost V 7 bases and J 2 bases; bases outside gene matches: 9. CDR3 length: 16 residues. CDR3 region: CASTPLAGAVTDTQYF. The CDR3 nucleotides are TGTGCCAGCACCCCCCTAGCGGGAGCTGTCACAGATACGCAGTATTTT.

The V call is TRBV11-2, the J call TRBJ2-2, with 10 bases that match TRBD2. The CDR3 is 16 residues long. V was pared by 1 base and J by 7 bases, with 6 bases of the junction left unmatched. Germline lookup yields CDR1 SGHAT and CDR2 FQNNGV. Here the CDR3 reads CASSLVLAGVIGELFF. The CDR3 DNA reads as TGTGCCAGCAGCTTAGTCCTAGCGGGAGTTATCGGGGAGCTGTTTTTT. Looking up the rest from reference TRBV11-2 and TRBJ2-2 gives the full variable domain: EAGVAQSPRYKIIEKRQSVAFWCNPISGHATLYWYQQILGQGPKLLIQFQNNGVVDDSQLPKDRFSAERLKGVDSTLKIQPAKLEDSAVYLCASSLVLAGVIGELFFGEGSRLTVL.

This clone has only one observation. This sequence joins TRBV4-1 and TRBJ1-6, with D unresolved. Per the germline V gene, CDR1 is MGHRA and CDR2 is YSYEKL. This CDR3 comprises 20 residues. Between the trimmed V and J ends, which lost 3 bases and 6 bases, there was a span of 27 bases. CDR3: CASSQPIRRGGSKGNSPLHF. CDR3 bases: TGCGCCAGCAGCCAGCCGATACGACGGGGAGGGAGTAAAGGTAATTCACCCCTCCACTTT.

This chain joins TRBV18 and TRBJ2-1; D gene uncertain. Deletions cut 5 bases from V and 7 bases from J, with 6 bases between. Germline lookup yields CDR1 KGHSH and CDR2 LQKENI. CDR3 size: 11 residues. The CDR3 nucleotides are TGTGCCAGCTCAACCGAAAATGAGCAGTTCTTC. This gives the protein CASSTENEQFF.

This clone showed up just once. V is TRBV9 and J is TRBJ1-2; 7 nucleotides match TRBD1. The V and J ends lost 3 bases and 0 bases, in that order; junction bases with no gene match: 8. This CDR3 region has 16 residues. Germline V gene sequence: CDR1 SGDLS, CDR2 YYNGEE. The CDR3 sequence is CASSAIQGKANYGYTF. The CDR3 nucleotides are TGTGCCAGCAGCGCGATACAGGGGAAAGCTAACTATGGCTACACCTTC.

This clone came up once. The chain links TRBV2 to TRBJ1-3; no firm D call. This CDR3 is 13 amino acids long. Germline V gives CDR1 SNHLY, CDR2 FYNNEI. Trimming pared 6 bases from V and 1 base from J, leaving 7 bases between. CDR3: CASRPDSGNTIYF. The CDR3 nucleotides are TGTGCCAGCAGACCGGATTCTGGAAACACCATATATTTT.

V gene TRBV3-1 (or the pseudogene TRBV3-2) combines with J gene TRBJ2-5; D ambiguous. The germline CDR1 and CDR2 sequences are LGHDT and YNNKEL (reference sequence). V lost 7 bases and J lost 4, with 13 bases in between. The CDR3 runs to 13 residues. This chain's CDR3 is CASTLLPSETQYF. The CDR3 nucleotides are TGTGCCAGCACGCTCCTGCCCTCAGAGACCCAGTACTTC.

The rearrangement uses TRBV4-2 and TRBJ2-3; TRBD2 agrees at 12 bases. CDR3 length equals 17 residues. Per germline, CDR1 LGHNA and CDR2 YNFKEQ. V trimming: 2 bases; J trimming: 4 bases; junction bases outside the gene matches: 7. This chain's CDR3 is CASSQPTSGGRADTQYF. CDR3 DNA sequence: TGTGCCAGCAGCCAACCTACTAGCGGGGGGCGAGCAGATACGCAGTATTTT.

The gene calls are TRBV27 and TRBJ2-1; the D gene is possibly TRBD1 (5 bases). The length of the CDR3 is 13 residues. The germline V gene has CDR1 MNHEY and CDR2 SMNVEV (reference sequence). Deletions cut 5 bases from V and 6 bases from J, with 11 bases between. Written as DNA, the CDR3 is TGTGCCAGCAGTGTGGGTAGGGGCAATGAGCAGTTCTTC. Translation: CASSVGRGNEQFF.

This clone was seen only once. The chain combines TRBV9 with TRBJ2-7, with 7 bases fitting TRBD1. The CDR3 runs to 15 residues. Germline lookup yields CDR1 SGDLS and CDR2 YYNGEE. V was clipped by 2 bases and J by 2 bases; unmatched bases: 7. This CDR3 reads CASSVRDSSPYEQYF. CDR3 sequence (DNA): TGTGCCAGCAGCGTTCGGGACAGCTCTCCCTACGAGCAGTACTTC.

The V gene is TRBV3-1 (or the pseudogene TRBV3-2), the J gene TRBJ2-3; 9 nucleotides line up with TRBD2. CDR1 is LGHDT and CDR2 is YNNKEL in the germline V gene (reference sequence). The CDR3 runs to 15 residues. V was clipped by 4 bases and J by 4 bases; unmatched bases: 6. CDR3 DNA sequence: TGTGCCAGCAGCCTAGCGGGGGTACACGCAGATACGCAGTATTTT. Translation gives CASSLAGVHADTQYF.

This chain uses TRBV3-1 (or the pseudogene TRBV3-2) with TRBJ2-5, with 7 bases lining up with TRBD1. This CDR3 comprises 15 residues. V was clipped by 4 bases and J by 5 bases; unmatched bases: 10. Germline V lookup: CDR1 LGHDT, CDR2 YNNKEL (reference sequence). The CDR3 loop reads CASSLPGQRKETQYF. The DNA of the CDR3 is TGTGCCAGCAGCCTTCCGGGACAGAGGAAGGAGACCCAGTACTTC.

This sequence joins TRBV4-1 and TRBJ1-1, with a tentative D call TRBD1 (6 bases). CDR1 is MGHRA and CDR2 is YSYEKL in the germline V gene. The CDR3 consists of 15 residues. Between the trimmed V and J ends, which lost 0 bases and 2 bases, there was a span of 10 bases. The CDR3 DNA is TGCGCCAGCAGCCAAGATCAACAGGGCAACACTGAAGCTTTCTTT. It codes for CASSQDQQGNTEAFF.

With respect to this clone: Within the sample, other DNA sequences also encode this same CDR3. The rearrangement joins TRBV7-3 to TRBJ1-1; tentatively, D is TRBD1 (6 bases). The CDR3 sequence is 14 residues long. Germline V gives CDR1 SGHTA, CDR2 FQGTGA. Trimming stripped 2 bases from V and 0 bases from J, with 7 bases between. CDR3 bases: TGTGCCAGCAGCTTAGGACAGTTGAACACTGAAGCTTTCTTT. This encodes CASSLGQLNTEAFF.

J is TRBJ2-5 and V is TRBV4-3; TRBD2 agrees at 9 bases. Germline assignment: CDR1 LGHNA and CDR2 YSLEER. This CDR3 is built from 16 residues. After removal of 4 bases from V and 3 bases from J, the junction contained 9 bases not matched to a gene. DNA of the CDR3: TGCGCCAGCAGCCGAGACTCTATAGCGGGAGAAGAGACCCAGTACTTC. Translation: CASSRDSIAGEETQYF.

The chain uses TRBV7-2 and TRBJ2-2; D tentatively fits TRBD1 or TRBD2 (5 bases each). Deletions cut 3 bases from V and 1 base from J, with 15 bases between. This CDR3 region has 17 residues. Germline V gene lookup returns CDR1 SGHTA and CDR2 FQGNSA. CDR3 residues: CASSLGPRGLNTGELFF. CDR3 in DNA: TGTGCCAGCAGCTTGGGGCCCAGAGGACTGAACACCGGGGAGCTGTTTTTT. Complete variable domain (other parts from reference TRBV7-2 and TRBJ2-2): GAGVSQSPSNKVTEKGKDVELRCDPISGHTALYWYRQSLGQGLEFLIYFQGNSAPDKSGLPSDRFSAERTGGSVSTLTIQRTQQEDSAVYLCASSLGPRGLNTGELFFGEGSRLTVL.

The J gene is TRBJ1-2, the V gene TRBV10-3; no reliable D call. The CDR3 length is 14 residues. Trimming left V 3 bases short and J 0 bases short, with 8 bases between. The germline CDR1 and CDR2 sequences are ENHRY and SYGVKD. The chain's CDR3 is CAISDLKANYGYTF. The CDR3 coding sequence is TGTGCCATCAGTGACCTCAAGGCTAACTATGGCTACACCTTC.

V gene TRBV2 combines with J gene TRBJ2-3; 10 bases line up with TRBD1. The CDR3 has 14 amino acids. The V and J ends lost 6 bases and 4 bases, in that order; junction bases with no gene match: 4. Germline V gene sequence: CDR1 SNHLY, CDR2 FYNNEI. This CDR3 is CASSRDRGPDTQYF. The CDR3 DNA sequence: TGTGCCAGCAGCCGGGACAGGGGCCCAGATACGCAGTATTTT.

The CDR3 DNA is TGCGCCAGCAGCCAAGAGGGGAGTTCGGGGACCCAGTACTTC. As protein: CASSQEGSSGTQYF. V is TRBV4-3 and J is TRBJ2-5, with D perhaps matching TRBD2 (5 bases). Trimming stripped 0 bases from V and 7 bases from J, with 12 bases between. Germline V gene lookup returns CDR1 LGHNA and CDR2 YSLEER. CDR3 length: 14 amino acids.

The V call is TRBV9, the J call TRBJ2-7; the D is unclear. Germline CDR1 reads SGDLS; CDR2 reads YYNGEE. The CDR3 has 14 residues. With 4 bases removed from V and 3 bases from J, the gap between germline ends came to 14 bases. CDR3 DNA: TGTGCCAGCAGCCTTGACGACCGCCGCTACGAGCAGTACTTC. Translating gives CASSLDDRRYEQYF.